The clone carrying this T cell receptor (beta chain) was observed many times. These data are taken from a study of T cells in Graves' hyperthyroidism and ophthalmopathy. It was RNA transcripts that yielded the amplified TCR beta CDR3 regions. In the first-round RT-PCR of the TCR CDR3, the HTBI primer set was used. TCRdb ran MiXCR on the multiplex PCR reads and lists one entry per CDR3 protein. The sample holds 500,000 to 650,000 distinct CDR3 sequences; less than 15% are singletons and the top ten take about 15%. Germline lookup yields CDR1 SGHAT and CDR2 FQNNGV. V lost 9 bases and J lost 8; bases outside the gene matches: 11. The CDR3 spans 14 residues. Orbital computed tomography and thyroid ultrasound, together with serum TRAb and thyroxine and clinical symptoms, were used for diagnoses. Cells are PBMCs isolated from roughly 10 ml of fresh blood.

The V call is TRBV11-2, the J call TRBJ1-4; 8 bases line up with TRBD1. This receptor was taken from a woman aged 40 to 50 with Graves' hyperthyroidism. The sample comprised blood. The CDR3 sequence is CASHTGTGGEKLFF. The CDR3 DNA follows: TGTGCCAGTCACACCGGGACAGGCGGCGAAAAACTGTTTTTT.